These 22 T cell receptor beta chains were sequenced from one sample in a study of blood T cell repertoires in COVID-19. The table came from immunoSEQ multiplex PCR; TCRdb's copy has only in-frame clones and leaves some out. The sample yields about 210,000 clones, approximately 89% seen once. Sequencing was carried out using peripheral blood. These receptors all come from a woman aged 40 to 50 with acute or convalescent COVID-19.

The rearrangement joins TRBV9 to TRBJ2-1; 14 bases match TRBD2. The CDR3 loop spans 15 amino acids. The trim removed 4 bases at V and 7 bases at J, leaving 4 bases unmatched. Germline V CDR1 and CDR2: SGDLS, YYNGEE. CDR3 nucleotides: TGTGCCAGCAGCCCGCGACTAGCGGGGGGGAATGAGCAGTTCTTC. Its translation: CASSPRLAGGNEQFF.

The V and J genes are TRBV18 and TRBJ2-1; D may be TRBD1 (6 bases). The CDR3 loop spans 14 amino acids. V gave up 2 bases and J gave up 7 bases, with 12 bases separating them. Per germline, CDR1 KGHSH and CDR2 LQKENI. CDR3 sequence reads: CASSPGTQGNEQFF. CDR3 DNA: TGTGCCAGCTCACCAGGGACCCAGGGGAATGAGCAGTTCTTC. Together with reference TRBV18 and TRBJ2-1, the CDR3 gives the full variable domain: NAGVMQNPRHLVRRRGQEARLRCSPMKGHSHVYWYRQLPEEGLKFMVYLQKENIIDESGMPKERFSAEFPKEGPSILRIQQVVRGDSAAYFCASSPGTQGNEQFFGPGTRLTVL.

The V gene is TRBV4-1, the J gene TRBJ2-2; D uncertain. Looked up from germline, CDR1 is MGHRA and CDR2 is YSYEKL. V was trimmed by 3 bases and J by 6 bases, leaving 8 bases between them. The CDR3 is 13 residues long. CDR3 in amino acids: CASSHMGAGELFF. CDR3 bases: TGCGCCAGCAGCCATATGGGCGCCGGGGAGCTGTTTTTT.

The chain carries TRBV4-2 and TRBJ1-4, with D tentatively TRBD1 (5 bases). CDR1 is LGHNA and CDR2 is YNFKEQ in the germline V gene. The CDR3 has 19 amino acids. Trimming left V 4 bases short and J 5 bases short, with 26 bases between. The CDR3 DNA reads TGTGCCAGCAGCCCAGTCTCAGGGTTGGGGGGTTATGGCAATGAAAAACTGTTTTTT. Translated, it gives CASSPVSGLGGYGNEKLFF.

The chain is built from TRBV2 and TRBJ2-7; perhaps TRBD1 as D (6 bases). The CDR3 has 14 amino acids. The V end was cut by 6 bases, the J end by 2 bases, with 14 bases between. Germline lookup yields CDR1 SNHLY and CDR2 FYNNEI. In nucleotides, the CDR3 is TGTGCCAGCAGGATGGGGCAGGGGACCTACGAGCAGTACGTC. Translating it yields CASRMGQGTYEQYV.

This rearrangement joins TRBV10-3 to TRBJ1-3, with TRBD1 matching 8 bases. The J segment lost 4 bases and the V segment lost 6 bases, leaving 14 bases of the junction unmatched. The CDR3 spans 17 residues. Germline V gives CDR1 ENHRY, CDR2 SYGVKD. The CDR3 here is CAISENPGGSSGNTIYF. CDR3 nucleotide sequence: TGTGCCATCAGCGAAAATCCAGGGGGCAGTTCGGGAAACACCATATATTTT.

This rearrangement joins TRBV21-1 to TRBJ1-6; the table's D gene call, TRBD1, was not cross checked with the DNA. TRBV21-1 is shown as a pseudogene. The CDR3 runs 15 residues. Written as DNA, the CDR3 is TGTGCCAGCAGCCTACTGGGACAGCTAAATTCACCCCTCCACTTT. The encoded protein is CASSLLGQLNSPLHF.

The chain links TRBV5-5 to TRBJ2-3, with D uncertain. The CDR3 runs 15 residues. Germline-derived CDR1 and CDR2 are SGHKS and YYEKEE (reference sequence). Between the trimmed V and J ends, which lost 0 bases and 5 bases, there was a span of 13 bases. Here the CDR3 reads CASSLGRWAEDTQYF. In DNA form, the CDR3 reads TGTGCCAGCAGCTTGGGCCGGTGGGCAGAAGATACGCAGTATTTT.

The chain employs TRBV3-1 (or the pseudogene TRBV3-2) and TRBJ1-2, with D uncertain. This CDR3 has 15 residues. Germline V CDR1 and CDR2: LGHDT, YNNKEL (reference sequence). Trimming took 1 base from V and 7 from J, leaving 16 bases between them. CDR3 in DNA: TGTGCCAGCAGCCAAGTTGTACAAGCGGTCGGTGGCTACACCTTC. Residues: CASSQVVQAVGGYTF.

This clone was observed a single time. DNA of the CDR3: TGTGCCAGCAGCCCATACTCGACAGGGAGGAACACTGAAGCTTTCTTT. Its protein is CASSPYSTGRNTEAFF. The chain joins TRBV7-8 to TRBJ1-1; TRBD1 agrees at 7 bases. The CDR3 consists of 16 residues. V lost 5 bases to trimming and J lost 1 base; unmatched junction nucleotides: 10. Germline V CDR1 and CDR2: SGHVS, FQNEAQ.

The rearrangement links TRBV6-5 to TRBJ1-5, with a tentative D call TRBD1 (5 bases). The germline V gene has CDR1 MNHEY and CDR2 SVGAGI. This CDR3 is built from 15 residues. Trimming removed 6 bases at V and 1 base at J, with 13 bases between. DNA of the CDR3: TGTGCCAGCAGACTACAGGTTCCAAGCAATCAGCCCCAGCATTTT. Its protein is CASRLQVPSNQPQHF.

CDR3 protein: CASSDSIGLYNTGELFF. The CDR3 DNA reads TGTGCCAGCAGTGACTCGATTGGGCTATATAACACCGGGGAGCTGTTTTTT. This chain uses TRBV6-4 with TRBJ2-2; D unresolved. Trimming stripped 0 bases from V and 2 bases from J, with 13 bases between. Looked up from germline, CDR1 is MRHNA and CDR2 is SNTAGT. The CDR3 length is 17 residues.

The chain is built from TRBV6-1 and TRBJ1-2; possible D gene TRBD1, 6 bases. Germline V gene lookup returns CDR1 MNHNS and CDR2 SASEGT. V gave up 2 bases and J gave up 8 bases, with 27 bases separating them. The CDR3 loop spans 18 amino acids. CDR3 in DNA: TGTGCCAGCAGTGAATATGGAATCGGGGGGGCCGGCTCACGCGGCTACACCTTC. The encoded protein is CASSEYGIGGAGSRGYTF.

Here the CDR3 DNA reads TGTGCCAGCAGCCTCGGGACAGGGGGTGGCGGGGAGCTGTTTTTT. Amino acids: CASSLGTGGGGELFF. The chain combines TRBV7-8 with TRBJ2-2, with 11 bases lining up with TRBD1. V gave up 5 bases and J gave up 7 bases; unmatched junction bases: 6. From germline, CDR1 is SGHVS and CDR2 FQNEAQ. CDR3 length: 15 residues.

V is TRBV10-3 and J is TRBJ1-3, with 7 bases matching TRBD1. The CDR3 is 15 residues long. Germline loops: CDR1 ENHRY, CDR2 SYGVKD. The V gene end was trimmed by 0 bases and the J gene end by 2 bases; junction bases not matched to a gene: 1. The DNA for the CDR3 is TGTGCCATCAGTGAGTCCACAGGGGCTGGAAACACCATATATTTT. It translates to CAISESTGAGNTIYF.

The CDR3 DNA follows: TGTGCCAGCAGTGAAGCCCAAAATTTTCCCGGGACAGGGGATTCACCCCTCCACTTT. As protein: CASSEAQNFPGTGDSPLHF. The J gene is TRBJ1-6, the V gene TRBV6-1, with 10 positions matching TRBD1. Trimming at V came to 0 bases and at J to 8 bases, leaving 13 bases not matched to a gene. The CDR3 contains 19 residues. CDR1 is MNHNS and CDR2 is SASEGT in the germline V gene.

The gene calls are TRBV27 and TRBJ1-6, with no clear D. V was trimmed by 2 bases and J by 1 base, leaving 6 bases between them. Germline CDR1 and CDR2: MNHEY and SMNVEV (reference sequence). CDR3 length: 15 amino acids. The DNA for the CDR3 is TGTGCCAGCAGTTTAGGCCAATCCTATAATTCACCCCTCCACTTT. Its protein product is CASSLGQSYNSPLHF.

V and J are TRBV24-1 and TRBJ2-1, with 8 bases aligning to TRBD1. Germline loops: CDR1 KGHDR, CDR2 SFDVKD. V shed 4 bases and J 6 bases; nucleotides not matched to a gene: 4. The CDR3 consists of 14 residues. CDR3 amino acids: CATSDRTGSNEQFF. Here the CDR3 DNA reads TGTGCCACCAGTGACCGGACAGGGTCCAATGAGCAGTTCTTC.

The gene calls are TRBV6-4 and TRBJ2-7; the D gene is possibly TRBD1 (5 bases). The germline gives CDR1 MRHNA, CDR2 SNTAGT. CDR3 length: 11 amino acids. V lost 7 bases and J 7 bases, leaving 11 bases between the germline ends. CDR3 DNA: TGTGCCAGCATTGGGGCCGGAGAGCAGTACGTC. This gives the protein CASIGAGEQYV.

The chain couples TRBV7-2 to TRBJ2-1, with TRBD2 identical over 7 bases. Germline V gene sequence: CDR1 SGHTA, CDR2 FQGNSA. V trimming: 5 bases; J trimming: 10 bases; junction bases outside the gene matches: 11. CDR3 length equals 14 residues. The CDR3 nucleotides read TGTGCCAGCAGCCCCCGGGCGGGGGTCCGGGAGCAGTTCTTC. Encoded protein: CASSPRAGVREQFF.

The genes are TRBV11-2 and TRBJ1-3, with D unclear. V was clipped by 6 bases and J by 1 base, with 13 bases between them. Germline loops: CDR1 SGHAT, CDR2 FQNNGV. This CDR3 comprises 15 residues. The CDR3 coding sequence is TGTGCCAGCAGGGAGGCAGCGCTTTCTGGAAACACCATATATTTT. This encodes CASREAALSGNTIYF.

V gene TRBV21-1 combines with J gene TRBJ2-7; the tabulated D call, TRBD1, remains unverified against the DNA. TRBV21-1 is assigned pseudogene status. The CDR3 runs to 14 residues. The CDR3 nucleotides read TGTGCCAGCAGCAATCGGGACAGGGGCTACGAGCAGTACGTC. It encodes CASSNRDRGYEQYV.